The 22 T cell receptor beta chains in this list originate from one sample, sequenced in a study of shared clonotypes between healthy human individuals (dated by TCRdb to the early 2020s). Library construction relied on the immunoSEQ multiplex PCR assay. Not all clones reach the TCRdb copy of this immuneACCESS table, which keeps in-frame sequences only. Checked studies attribute under half of the gap to unresolved V genes and leave the rest unexplained. This sample comprises some 1.4 million clones, roughly 97% of them detected only once. Roughly 1.2% of the sample is taken by the ten largest. Material: naive CD4+ T cells sorted from blood. Taken with the paper, the label for cell subset or site translates to: CD45RA+ positively selected. Receptors originate from a man aged 25-45 years in good health.

CDR3 in amino acids: CASSSPWQGVYPQETQYF. The CDR3 coding sequence is TGTGCCAGCAGTAGCCCTTGGCAGGGGGTTTACCCCCAAGAGACCCAGTACTTC. The chain recombines TRBV28 with TRBJ2-5; 7 positions agree with TRBD1. Germline V lookup: CDR1 MDHEN, CDR2 SYDVKM. V was pared by 5 bases and J by 1 base, with 16 bases of the junction left unmatched. CDR3 length equals 18 residues.

The J gene is TRBJ1-1, the V gene TRBV28; D unresolved. Trimming cost V 5 bases and J 11 bases, with 15 bases left between them. Germline assignment: CDR1 MDHEN and CDR2 SYDVKM. The CDR3 extends over 12 amino acids. CDR3 protein: CASSPPGRSAFF. The CDR3 DNA is TGTGCCAGCAGTCCCCCCGGGAGATCGGCTTTCTTT. Full variable domain (missing parts from reference TRBV28 and TRBJ1-1): DVKVTQSSRYLVKRTGEKVFLECVQDMDHENMFWYRQDPGLGLRLIYFSYDVKMKEKGDIPEGYSVSREKKERFSLILESASTNQTSMYLCASSPPGRSAFFGQGTRLTVV.

The V gene is TRBV5-5, the J gene TRBJ2-2, with TRBD1 identical over 9 bases. Germline CDR1 reads SGHKS; CDR2 reads YYEKEE (reference sequence). V trimming: 0 bases; J trimming: 5 bases; junction bases outside the gene matches: 11. The CDR3 runs 18 residues. The CDR3 protein is CASSLALRLGQGTGELFF. DNA of the CDR3: TGTGCCAGCAGCTTGGCCTTGAGGCTAGGACAGGGGACCGGGGAGCTGTTTTTT.

CDR3 region: CASSLASWGLRETQYF. CDR3 in DNA: TGTGCCAGCAGCTTAGCCTCTTGGGGGCTAAGGGAGACCCAGTACTTC. The J gene is TRBJ2-5, the V gene TRBV7-2, with D perhaps TRBD1 (6 bases). The CDR3 is made up of 16 amino acids. CDR1 and CDR2 (germline): SGHTA, FQGNSA. The V end was cut by 0 bases, the J end by 5 bases, with 16 bases between.

CDR3 nucleotides: TGTGCCAGCAGCTCAGGGACAGTCTACAATGAGCAGTTCTTC. It translates to CASSSGTVYNEQFF. This sequence joins TRBV11-3 and TRBJ2-1; 7 bases match TRBD1. The CDR3 spans 14 residues. Unmatched junction bases numbered 3, after V lost 4 bases and J lost 3 bases. Germline V gene data show CDR1 as SGHNT and CDR2 as YENEEA.

The table lists this clone with a count of one. This chain uses TRBV19 with TRBJ2-1, with TRBD2 matching 13 bases. The germline gives CDR1 LNHDA, CDR2 SQIVND (reference sequence). CDR3 size: 16 residues. V was pared by 0 bases and J by 9 bases, with 5 bases of the junction left unmatched. The CDR3 bases are TGTGCCAGTAGTATAGATCGGACTAGCGGGAGTTTTGAGCAGTTCTTC. It is translated as CASSIDRTSGSFEQFF.

This clone occurred once. The genes are TRBV18 and TRBJ2-2; D perhaps matches TRBD2 (5 bases). Germline CDR1 KGHSH, CDR2 LQKENI. The germline V and J ends were trimmed by 1 base and 6 bases, with 9 bases remaining between them. CDR3 length: 14 residues. CDR3: CASSPLSGAGELFF. The CDR3 DNA reads as TGTGCCAGCTCACCACTTTCCGGGGCCGGGGAGCTGTTTTTT.

The chain links TRBV7-9 to TRBJ1-4; D is uncertain. The CDR3 has 17 residues. Deletions cut 1 base from V and 3 bases from J, with 15 bases between. CDR1 is SEHNR, CDR2 FQNEAQ, per germline (reference sequence). The CDR3 protein is CASSLGTLVGPNEKLFF. CDR3 in DNA: TGTGCCAGCAGCTTAGGGACGCTCGTTGGACCTAATGAAAAACTGTTTTTT.

The J gene is TRBJ2-3, the V gene TRBV7-6; D tentatively fits TRBD1 or TRBD2 (5 bases each). The V end lost 5 bases, the J end lost 4 bases, and 19 bases lay between the germline ends. The CDR3 contains 16 residues. The germline gives CDR1 SGHVS, CDR2 FNYEAQ. The CDR3 DNA is TGTGCCAGCAGCGGGGGTCGGGGCCGGGCGCCAGATACGCAGTATTTT. Protein sequence: CASSGGRGRAPDTQYF.

V is TRBV11-3 and J is TRBJ1-1; 7 bases align to TRBD1. The CDR3 is made up of 13 amino acids. Germline trimming cut 5 bases from V and 4 bases from J; bases unmatched to any gene: 4. CDR1 is SGHNT, CDR2 YENEEA, per germline. CDR3 protein: CASSVYRGTEAFF. CDR3 coding DNA: TGTGCCAGCAGCGTCTACAGGGGCACTGAAGCTTTCTTT.

J is TRBJ2-1 and V is TRBV27; no clear D gene. This CDR3 spans 10 amino acids. V shed 7 bases and J shed 9 bases, with 7 bases lying between them. Germline-derived CDR1 and CDR2 are MNHEY and SMNVEV (reference sequence). The CDR3 loop is CASIVTEQFF. Written as DNA, the CDR3 is TGTGCCAGCATCGTGACTGAGCAGTTCTTC.

The CDR3 nucleotides read TGTGCCAGCAGTAACGGACAGGACGTCGAGCAGTACTTC. It encodes CASSNGQDVEQYF. The genes are TRBV28 and TRBJ2-7; 7 bases match TRBD1. Germline CDR1 MDHEN, CDR2 SYDVKM. The CDR3 has 13 amino acids. Losses at the gene ends were 5 bases for V and 6 bases for J; bases not matched to a gene: 7.

The rearrangement links TRBV5-5 to TRBJ2-1; TRBD1 matches 10 bases. Germline CDR1 is SGHKS and CDR2 is YYEKEE (reference sequence). This CDR3 is 15 amino acids long. J gave up 7 bases and V 2 bases, and 6 bases lay outside the gene matches. Here the CDR3 DNA reads TGTGCCAGCAGCTTTAGGGGACAGGGGAATAATGAGCAGTTCTTC. Protein sequence: CASSFRGQGNNEQFF.

This chain joins TRBV7-9 and TRBJ2-7, with D unresolved. Germline V gene data show CDR1 as SEHNR and CDR2 as FQNEAQ (reference sequence). V was trimmed by 4 bases and J by 7 bases, leaving 17 bases between them. CDR3 length: 14 amino acids. CDR3 bases: TGTGCCAGCAGCTCAGGTGTCTACGATCGTGAGCAGTACTTC. Residues: CASSSGVYDREQYF.

CDR3 in DNA: TGTGCCAGCAGCTTAGTGGTCGACAGGGGGCAGTTCTTC. It translates to CASSLVVDRGQFF. The rearrangement links TRBV7-2 to TRBJ2-1; 8 nucleotides match TRBD1. Germline CDR1 is SGHTA and CDR2 is FQGNSA. After removal of 1 base from V and 12 bases from J, the junction contained 5 bases not matched to a gene. This CDR3 has 13 amino acids.

This chain joins TRBV5-6 and TRBJ1-3; no definite D call. The V gene's germline CDR1 is SGHDT and CDR2 YYEEEE. There are 13 residues in the CDR3. V was cut by 5 bases and J by 3 bases, with 9 bases left in between. The CDR3, as DNA: TGTGCCAGCAGGGAATTCGTTGGAAACACCATATATTTT. It codes for CASREFVGNTIYF.

The J gene is TRBJ1-5, the V gene TRBV18, with a possible D match to TRBD1 (6 bases). CDR1 is KGHSH, CDR2 LQKENI, per germline. V was cut by 3 bases and J by 0 bases, with 15 bases left in between. CDR3 length: 17 amino acids. CDR3 DNA: TGTGCCAGCTCACCCACCCGGGACATGTATAGCAATCAGCCCCAGCATTTT. Protein product: CASSPTRDMYSNQPQHF.

V and J are TRBV7-6 and TRBJ1-1, with D perhaps matching TRBD1 (6 bases). Trimming took off 8 bases at V and 2 bases at J, with 18 bases between the two ends. Germline V gene data show CDR1 as SGHVS and CDR2 as FNYEAQ. This CDR3 is built from 15 residues. CDR3 in amino acids: CASARAQGRNTEAFF. CDR3 nucleotide sequence: TGTGCCAGCGCGCGGGCCCAGGGGAGAAACACTGAAGCTTTCTTT.

The chain employs TRBV28 and TRBJ1-2; D gene uncertain. The CDR3 has 11 residues. V lost 6 bases and J 10 bases, leaving 12 bases between the germline ends. The germline gives CDR1 MDHEN, CDR2 SYDVKM. For the CDR3, the DNA is TGTGCCAGCAGCCCTGGGCCCTCCTACACCTTC. It specifies CASSPGPSYTF.

In this sample, this clone turned up once. The V call is TRBV6-1, the J call TRBJ2-2; D is uncertain. This CDR3 comprises 14 residues. V was trimmed by 4 bases and J by 5 bases, leaving 11 bases between them. Germline values: CDR1 MNHNS, CDR2 SASEGT. In nucleotides, the CDR3 is TGTGCCAGCAGTGGCGTTATGGAGACCGGGGAGCTGTTTTTT. This encodes CASSGVMETGELFF.

The chain combines TRBV5-1 with TRBJ2-7; 11 bases match TRBD2. CDR3 length: 15 residues. The germline V gene encodes CDR1 SGHRS and CDR2 YFSETQ. Losses at the gene ends were 5 bases for V and 6 bases for J; bases not matched to a gene: 10. The CDR3 loop is CASSLAGGPLVEQYF. CDR3 nucleotide sequence: TGCGCCAGCAGTTTAGCGGGAGGGCCCCTGGTCGAGCAGTACTTC.

The rearrangement links TRBV13 to TRBJ1-4; D call uncertain. Deletions cut 3 bases from V and 5 bases from J, with 16 bases between. Germline values: CDR1 PRHDT, CDR2 FYEKMQ (reference sequence). CDR3 size: 16 residues. The CDR3 coding sequence is TGTGCCAGCAGCTTTAAGGTTCGCGTTCAAAATGAAAAACTGTTTTTT. It yields the protein CASSFKVRVQNEKLFF.